Each of the 4 T cell receptor beta chains below was sequenced from the same sample in a study of tumor-infiltrating lymphocytes in oesophageal squamous cell carcinoma. MiXCR was run by TCRdb on the PCR reads, yielding one entry per CDR3 protein. Here the sample spans approximately 15,000 distinct CDR3 sequences, roughly 49% being singletons. What was sequenced was esophageal tumor tissue. The source is a male donor with esophageal squamous cell carcinoma.

By sample share, this clonotype is large. The chain employs TRBV12-3 or TRBV12-4 and TRBJ2-3; D remains unclear. Between the trimmed V and J ends, which lost 2 bases and 3 bases, there was a span of 9 bases. This CDR3 region has 14 residues. The CDR3 protein is CASSLSGRTDTQYF. The CDR3 DNA follows: TGTGCCAGCAGTTTATCTGGACGGACAGATACGCAGTATTTT.

On this clonotype itself: Because the CDR3 is missing its conserved closing phenylalanine or tryptophan, this is likely a read error. Because the CDR3's place on the DNA is in doubt, the DNA is left out and the CDR3 is given as listed by TCRdb. The rearrangement links TRBV7-3 to TRBJ2-3; the table calls TRBD1, which could not be checked here. The CDR3 spans 17 amino acids, including both terminal residues. The germline gives CDR1 SGHTA, CDR2 FQGTGA. The CDR3 loop reads CASSLRETPYNEQFFGP.

The chain couples TRBV24-1 to TRBJ2-4; tentatively, D is TRBD1 (5 bases). The J call could be wrong; TRBJ1-2 is a better fit for the DNA end. Germline V gene sequence: CDR1 KGHDR, CDR2 SFDVKD. This CDR3 has 13 residues. The CDR3 reads CATSDSIRDGYTF. In nucleotides, the CDR3 is TGTGCCACCAGTGATTCGATCAGGGATGGCTACACCTTC.

The chain joins TRBV7-4 to TRBJ2-3; 7 bases map to TRBD2. Judging by the DNA end, TRBJ2-1 fits better; the J call may be wrong. Germline CDR1 and CDR2: SGHVT and SQSDAQ. This CDR3 comprises 14 residues. The CDR3: CASSYRGEYNEQFF. The CDR3 nucleotides are TGTGCCAGCAGCTACCGGGGGGAATACAATGAGCAGTTCTTC.